This TCR beta chain derives from a study of low-dose radiotherapy and immunotherapy resistance in tumors. Study in general: Daily intake of oral aspirin 300 mg by patients lasted four cycles and began on cycle 1 day 1.

This clonotype was seen a few times. Described time point: after trial treatment. Treatment reported: LDRT plus nivolumab, ipilimumab, low-dose cyclophosphamide and aspirin (RACIN trial). With TRAV- and TRBV-specific primers, first-strand cDNA was made, covering the alpha and beta chains. TCR amplification ran approximately 20 PCR cycles using constant-region and V-primer adapter primers. Via MiXCR, TCRdb re-called the reads, giving one row per CDR3 protein. In the table there are roughly 100,000 distinct CDR3 sequences, 20% to 25% of which are singletons. Per germline, CDR1 KGHSH and CDR2 LQKENI. V lost 1 base, J lost 2 bases, and 3 bases stayed unmatched. The CDR3 totals 16 residues.

The sequence was obtained from a female donor with ovarian cancer. V usage is TRBV18 and J usage is TRBJ2-3; 10 bases match TRBD2. This material consisted of PBMCs, taken after low-dose radiotherapy plus immunotherapy. CDR3 sequence (DNA): TGTGCCAGCTCACCACTTAGCGGGAGGATCACAGATACGCAGTATTTT. This translates into CASSPLSGRITDTQYF.